The 16 T cell receptor beta chains listed next were all sequenced from one sample in a study of shared T cell receptors in the human thymus. Sequencing was performed with immunoSEQ multiplex PCR; in TCRdb, only in-frame clones are kept and a portion is missing. The sample has hundreds of thousands of clones; around three quarters are singletons. These data were also filed under a second study, of human thymus T cells.

Source material: thymocytes. The origin of the receptors is a boy younger than two with a congenital heart defect.

The chain has TRBV2 and TRBJ2-4; D is possibly TRBD1 (5 bases). Germline V CDR1 and CDR2: SNHLY, FYNNEI. Trimming pared 5 bases from V and 15 bases from J, leaving 17 bases between. This CDR3 is built from 12 residues. The CDR3 is CASSYLRTQGYF. In DNA, the CDR3 is TGTGCCAGCAGTTATTTAAGGACGCAGGGGTACTTC.

The chain uses TRBV28 and TRBJ2-5, with no clear D. Germline V gene sequence: CDR1 MDHEN, CDR2 SYDVKM. V lost 7 bases to trimming and J lost 5 bases, with 14 bases between them. This CDR3 has 13 residues. CDR3 region: CASTLPSGETQYF. The CDR3 DNA is TGTGCCAGCACCCTACCGTCCGGGGAGACCCAGTACTTC.

This sequence joins TRBV11-2 and TRBJ2-7; tentatively, D is TRBD2 (6 bases). V lost 5 bases and J lost 2, with 19 bases in between. Germline V gives CDR1 SGHAT, CDR2 FQNNGV. The CDR3 spans 16 residues. CDR3 protein: CASSQTGTFPAYEQYF. CDR3 DNA sequence: TGTGCCAGCAGCCAGACCGGGACTTTTCCTGCCTACGAGCAGTACTTC. Variable domain in full (rest from reference TRBV11-2 and TRBJ2-7): EAGVAQSPRYKIIEKRQSVAFWCNPISGHATLYWYQQILGQGPKLLIQFQNNGVVDDSQLPKDRFSAERLKGVDSTLKIQPAKLEDSAVYLCASSQTGTFPAYEQYFGPGTRLTVT.

The J gene is TRBJ2-1, the V gene TRBV14; TRBD2 aligns across 10 bases. J lost 5 bases, V lost 5 bases, and 9 bases had no gene match. This CDR3 is built from 16 residues. Germline lookup yields CDR1 SGHDN and CDR2 FVKESK. CDR3 sequence (DNA): TGTGCCAGCAGCGTTGGGGCTAGCGGGAGCCACAATGAGCAGTTCTTC. As protein: CASSVGASGSHNEQFF. Complete variable domain (other parts from reference TRBV14 and TRBJ2-1): EAGVTQFPSHSVIEKGQTVTLRCDPISGHDNLYWYRRVMGKEIKFLLHFVKESKQDESGMPNNRFLAERTGGTYSTLKVQPAELEDSGVYFCASSVGASGSHNEQFFGPGTRLTVL.

The rearrangement links TRBV9 to TRBJ1-5; the D is unclear. Trimming pared 0 bases from V and 6 bases from J, leaving 10 bases between. Germline V CDR1 and CDR2: SGDLS, YYNGEE. The CDR3 consists of 14 residues. The CDR3: CASSVAPSGQPQHF. CDR3 bases: TGTGCCAGCAGCGTAGCCCCTTCGGGTCAGCCCCAGCATTTT. The whole variable domain, remainder taken from reference TRBV9 and TRBJ1-5, is DSGVTQTPKHLITATGQRVTLRCSPRSGDLSVYWYQQSLDQGLQFLIQYYNGEERAKGNILERFSAQQFPDLHSELNLSSLELGDSALYFCASSVAPSGQPQHFGDGTRLSIL.

The chain carries TRBV4-1 and TRBJ1-2; 10 nucleotides line up with TRBD1. The CDR3 runs to 17 residues. CDR1 and CDR2 (germline): MGHRA, YSYEKL. J gave up 1 base and V 6 bases, and 11 bases lay outside the gene matches. CDR3 loop: CASRPPYGDRGNYGYTF. Written as DNA, the CDR3 is TGCGCCAGCAGGCCCCCTTATGGGGACAGGGGTAACTATGGCTACACCTTC.

Comments on this clone: Sequence at one end of the junction differs from germline and may be a read error. CDR3 DNA sequence: TGTGCTAGCAGCCGGGACTCATCCTACGAGCAGTACTTC. This translates into CASSRDSSYEQYF. This chain uses TRBV7-7 with TRBJ2-7, with a possible D match to TRBD2 (6 bases). This CDR3 is built from 13 residues. The V gene's germline CDR1 is SSHAT and CDR2 FNYEAQ (reference sequence).

The chain employs TRBV19 and TRBJ2-7; 8 bases align to TRBD2. Germline assignment: CDR1 LNHDA and CDR2 SQIVND (reference sequence). This CDR3 has 15 residues. V lost 9 bases and J lost 3; bases outside the gene matches: 13. DNA of the CDR3: TGTGCCAGCGCCGCGGCGGGAGGCATAAGCTACGAGCAGTACTTC. The encoded protein is CASAAAGGISYEQYF.

The gene calls are TRBV6-5 and TRBJ2-2; 8 bases match TRBD1. Germline V gene lookup returns CDR1 MNHEY and CDR2 SVGAGI. CDR3 length: 14 residues. V shed 2 bases and J 7 bases; nucleotides not matched to a gene: 3. The DNA for the CDR3 is TGTGCCAGCAGTTACGAAGACAGGGGCGGGGAGCTGTTTTTT. This translates into CASSYEDRGGELFF.

In this sample, this clone turned up once. The chain carries TRBV7-3 and TRBJ1-5; D uncertain. Trimming cost V 6 bases and J 0 bases, with 12 bases left between them. CDR1 and CDR2 from the germline V gene are SGHTA and FQGTGA. There are 15 residues in the CDR3. The CDR3 bases are TGTGCCAGCAGGTTCGACTCACCTAGCAATCAGCCCCAGCATTTT. As protein: CASRFDSPSNQPQHF.

The chain links TRBV14 to TRBJ2-7; TRBD2 is a possible D gene (6 bases). Germline V lookup: CDR1 SGHDN, CDR2 FVKESK. This CDR3 contains 17 residues. The ends were cut back, 0 bases at V and 2 bases at J, with 17 bases in the middle. The CDR3 sequence: CASSQEGVSGLAYEQYF. The CDR3 nucleotides are TGTGCCAGCAGCCAAGAAGGTGTAAGCGGGTTAGCCTACGAGCAGTACTTC.

The chain combines TRBV28 with TRBJ2-3; D ambiguous. This CDR3 has 11 residues. From germline, CDR1 is MDHEN and CDR2 SYDVKM. V was trimmed by 0 bases and J by 9 bases, leaving 4 bases between them. CDR3 protein: CASSLWQTQYF. The CDR3 DNA reads TGTGCCAGCAGTTTATGGCAGACGCAGTATTTT.

The chain links TRBV28 to TRBJ2-3, with D perhaps TRBD2 (5 bases). Trimming took off 4 bases at V and 5 bases at J, with 16 bases between the two ends. The germline V gene encodes CDR1 MDHEN and CDR2 SYDVKM. This CDR3 comprises 15 residues. Written as DNA, the CDR3 is TGTGCCAGCAGTTCGAGGAGCGGTGGAAGAGATACGCAGTATTTT. Amino acid sequence: CASSSRSGGRDTQYF.

The chain carries TRBV4-3 and TRBJ2-1; 9 nucleotides align to TRBD2. The CDR3 sequence is 21 residues long. Trimming cost V 1 base and J 1 base; bases outside gene matches: 17. Germline CDR1 and CDR2: LGHNA and YSLEER. CDR3 region: CASSQAVVAGGPSRSYNEQFF. CDR3 coding DNA: TGCGCCAGCAGCCAAGCGGTAGTGGCGGGAGGGCCATCAAGGTCCTACAATGAGCAGTTCTTC.

A word on this clone: Other DNA sequences in this sample translate to the same CDR3. The J gene is TRBJ2-7, the V gene TRBV14; D not resolved. The germline V gene encodes CDR1 SGHDN and CDR2 FVKESK. The CDR3 is 12 amino acids. Between the trimmed V and J ends, which lost 1 base and 2 bases, there was a span of 3 bases. CDR3 bases: TGTGCCAGCAGCCAAGGAGCCTACGAGCAGTACTTC. Protein sequence: CASSQGAYEQYF.

The gene calls are TRBV27 and TRBJ2-7; 9 nucleotides agree with TRBD1. This CDR3 contains 13 residues. The V and J ends lost 5 bases and 5 bases, in that order; junction bases with no gene match: 4. Germline V lookup: CDR1 MNHEY, CDR2 SMNVEV (reference sequence). The CDR3 here is CASSSRDRDEQYF. The CDR3 nucleotides are TGTGCCAGCAGTAGTCGGGACAGGGACGAGCAGTACTTC.